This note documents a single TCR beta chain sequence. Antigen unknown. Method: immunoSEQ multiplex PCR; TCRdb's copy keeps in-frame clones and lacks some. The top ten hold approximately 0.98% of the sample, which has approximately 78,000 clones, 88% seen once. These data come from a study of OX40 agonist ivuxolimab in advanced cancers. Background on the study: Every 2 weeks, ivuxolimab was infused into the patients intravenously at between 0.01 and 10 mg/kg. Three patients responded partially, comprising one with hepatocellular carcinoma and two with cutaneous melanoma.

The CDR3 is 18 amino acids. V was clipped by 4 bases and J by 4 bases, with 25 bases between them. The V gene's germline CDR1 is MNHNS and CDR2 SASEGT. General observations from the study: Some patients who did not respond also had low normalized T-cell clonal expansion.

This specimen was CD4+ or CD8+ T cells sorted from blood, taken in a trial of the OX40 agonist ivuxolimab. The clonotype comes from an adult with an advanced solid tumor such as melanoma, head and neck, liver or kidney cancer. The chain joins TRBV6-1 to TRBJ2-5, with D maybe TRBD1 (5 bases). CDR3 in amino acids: CASSGYWVGTGQGETQYF. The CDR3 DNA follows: TGTGCCAGCAGTGGGTATTGGGTGGGAACGGGTCAGGGAGAGACCCAGTACTTC.